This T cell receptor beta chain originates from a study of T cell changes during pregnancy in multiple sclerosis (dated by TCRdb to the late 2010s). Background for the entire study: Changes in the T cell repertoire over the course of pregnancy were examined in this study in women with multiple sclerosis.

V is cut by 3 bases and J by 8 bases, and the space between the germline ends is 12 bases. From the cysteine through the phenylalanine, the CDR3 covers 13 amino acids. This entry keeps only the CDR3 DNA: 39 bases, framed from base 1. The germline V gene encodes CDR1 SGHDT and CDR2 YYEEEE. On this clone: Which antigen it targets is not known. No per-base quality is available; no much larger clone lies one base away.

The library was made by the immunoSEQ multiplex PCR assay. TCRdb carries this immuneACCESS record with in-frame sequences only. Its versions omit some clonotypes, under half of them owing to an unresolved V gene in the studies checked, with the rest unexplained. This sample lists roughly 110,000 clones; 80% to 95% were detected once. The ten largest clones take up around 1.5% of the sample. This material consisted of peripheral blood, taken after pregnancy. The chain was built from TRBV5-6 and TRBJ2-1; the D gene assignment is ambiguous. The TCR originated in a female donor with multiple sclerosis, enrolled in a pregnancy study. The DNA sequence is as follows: TGTGCCAGCAGCTATGCTCTACGGGATGAGCAGTTCTTC. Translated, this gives CASSYALRDEQFF.